This T cell receptor beta chain was observed in a study of cytomegalovirus exposure and HLA in healthy donors. This clone was detected only once. Assay: immunoSEQ multiplex PCR; the TCRdb copy retains only in-frame clones and omits some. Of 120,000 or so clones in the sample, roughly 89% were seen once. CDR1 LNHDA and CDR2 SQIVND come from the germline V gene (reference sequence). There are 17 residues in the CDR3. V lost 2 bases and J lost 5, with 21 bases in between. Sample: PBMCs. The origin of this receptor is a young woman in good health and CMV-seronegative. The chain recombines TRBV19 with TRBJ1-1, with D unresolved. In DNA, the CDR3 is TGTGCCAGTAGTATATCGGTCCCCGCGGAGGTTGTAACTGAAGCTTTCTTT. Its translation: CASSISVPAEVVTEAFF. The whole variable domain, filled in from reference TRBV19 and TRBJ1-1, reads DGGITQSPKYLFRKEGQNVTLSCEQNLNHDAMYWYRQDPGQGLRLIYYSQIVNDFQKGDIAEGYSVSREKKESFPLTVTSAQKNPTAFYLCASSISVPAEVVTEAFFGQGTRLTVV.